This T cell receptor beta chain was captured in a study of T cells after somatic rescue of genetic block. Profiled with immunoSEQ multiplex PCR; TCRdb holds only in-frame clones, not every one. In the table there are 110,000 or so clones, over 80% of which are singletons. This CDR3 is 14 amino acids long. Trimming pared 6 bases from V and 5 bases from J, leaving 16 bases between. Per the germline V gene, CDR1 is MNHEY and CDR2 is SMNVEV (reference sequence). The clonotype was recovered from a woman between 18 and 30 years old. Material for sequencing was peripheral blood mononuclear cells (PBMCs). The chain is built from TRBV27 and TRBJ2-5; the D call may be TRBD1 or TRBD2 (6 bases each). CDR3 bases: TGTGCCAGCAGGTCGGAGGGGGGCCGGGAGACCCAGTACTTC. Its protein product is CASRSEGGRETQYF.